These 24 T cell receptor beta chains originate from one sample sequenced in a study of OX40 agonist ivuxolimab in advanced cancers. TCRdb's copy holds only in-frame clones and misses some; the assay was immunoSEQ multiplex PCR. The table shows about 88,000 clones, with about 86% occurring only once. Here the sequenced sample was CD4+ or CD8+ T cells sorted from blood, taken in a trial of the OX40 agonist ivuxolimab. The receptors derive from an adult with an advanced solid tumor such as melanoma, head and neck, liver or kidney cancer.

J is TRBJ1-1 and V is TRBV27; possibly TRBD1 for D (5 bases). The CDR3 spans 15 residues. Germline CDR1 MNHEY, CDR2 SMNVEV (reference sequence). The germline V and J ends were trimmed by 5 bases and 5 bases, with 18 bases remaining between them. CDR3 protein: CASSPPGRVGTEAFF. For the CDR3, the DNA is TGTGCCAGCAGTCCGCCCGGCAGGGTAGGGACTGAAGCTTTCTTT.

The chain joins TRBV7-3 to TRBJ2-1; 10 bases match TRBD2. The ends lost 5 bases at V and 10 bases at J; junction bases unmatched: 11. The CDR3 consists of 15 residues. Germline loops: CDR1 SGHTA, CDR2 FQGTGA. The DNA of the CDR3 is TGTGCCAGCAGCGCCGGAGCGGGGGGGCCCCACGAGCAGTTCTTC. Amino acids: CASSAGAGGPHEQFF.

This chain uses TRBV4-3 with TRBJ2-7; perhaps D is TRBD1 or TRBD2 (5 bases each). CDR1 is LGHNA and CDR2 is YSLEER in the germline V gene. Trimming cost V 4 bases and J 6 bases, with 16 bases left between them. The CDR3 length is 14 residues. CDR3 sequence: CASSRQTGTREQYF. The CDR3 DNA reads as TGCGCCAGCAGCCGGCAAACGGGGACCCGCGAGCAGTACTTC.

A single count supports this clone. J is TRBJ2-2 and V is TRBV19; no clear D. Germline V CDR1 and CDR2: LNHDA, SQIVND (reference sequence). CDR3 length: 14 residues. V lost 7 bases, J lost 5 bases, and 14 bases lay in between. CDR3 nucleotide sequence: TGTGCCAGTAACCACCTTGACCAAACCGGGGAGCTGTTTTTT. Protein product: CASNHLDQTGELFF.

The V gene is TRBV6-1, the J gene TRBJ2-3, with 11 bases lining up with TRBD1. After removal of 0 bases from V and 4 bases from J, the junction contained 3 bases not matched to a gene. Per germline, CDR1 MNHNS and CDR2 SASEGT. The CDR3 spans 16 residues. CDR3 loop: CASSEALGQGADTQYF. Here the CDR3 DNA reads TGTGCCAGCAGTGAAGCTTTGGGACAGGGGGCAGATACGCAGTATTTT.

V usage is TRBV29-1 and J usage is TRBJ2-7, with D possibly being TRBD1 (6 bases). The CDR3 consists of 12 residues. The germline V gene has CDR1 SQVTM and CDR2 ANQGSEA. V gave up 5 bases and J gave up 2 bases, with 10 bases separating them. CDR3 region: CSVSAGAYEQYF. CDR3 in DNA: TGCAGCGTTTCTGCAGGGGCCTACGAGCAGTACTTC.

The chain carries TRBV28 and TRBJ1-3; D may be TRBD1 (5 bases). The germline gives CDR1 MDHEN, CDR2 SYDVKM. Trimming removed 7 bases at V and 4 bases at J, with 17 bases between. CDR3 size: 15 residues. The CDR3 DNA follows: TGTGCCAGCAACTACGTAGGGGCGGGAGGAAACACCATATATTTT. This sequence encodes CASNYVGAGGNTIYF.

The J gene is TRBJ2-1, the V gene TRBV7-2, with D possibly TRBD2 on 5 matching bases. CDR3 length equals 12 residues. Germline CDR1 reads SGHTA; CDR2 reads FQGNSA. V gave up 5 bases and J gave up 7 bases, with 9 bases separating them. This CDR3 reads CASSLGRNEQFF. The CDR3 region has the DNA TGTGCCAGCAGCCTGGGGAGAAATGAGCAGTTCTTC.

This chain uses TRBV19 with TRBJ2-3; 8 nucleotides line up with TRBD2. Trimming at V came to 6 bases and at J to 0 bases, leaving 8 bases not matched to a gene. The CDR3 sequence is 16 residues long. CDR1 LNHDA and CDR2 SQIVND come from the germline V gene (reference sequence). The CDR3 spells CASRQRGRTSTDTQYF. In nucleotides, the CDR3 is TGTGCCAGTAGACAGCGGGGGCGAACTAGCACAGATACGCAGTATTTT.

The CDR3 loop reads CATSRDLDTPYEQYF. CDR3 nucleotides: TGTGCCACCAGCAGAGATCTAGACACCCCATACGAGCAGTACTTC. The rearrangement links TRBV15 to TRBJ2-7; D remains unclear. The CDR3 is made up of 15 amino acids. Per germline, CDR1 LNHNV and CDR2 YYDKDF (reference sequence). Trimming shortened V by 0 bases and J by 4 bases, and 13 bases separated the two germline ends.

The CDR3 sequence: CASSPGHNTEAFF. The CDR3 DNA reads as TGCGCCAGCAGCCCGGGACATAACACTGAAGCTTTCTTT. V gene TRBV5-1 combines with J gene TRBJ1-1; D possibly corresponds to TRBD1 (6 bases). Trimming cost V 4 bases and J 2 bases, with 9 bases left between them. The CDR3 totals 13 residues. CDR1 and CDR2 from the germline V gene are SGHRS and YFSETQ. The entire variable domain, with the rest obtained from reference TRBV5-1 and TRBJ1-1, is as follows: KAGVTQTPRYLIKTRGQQVTLSCSPISGHRSVSWYQQTPGQGLQFLFEYFSETQRNKGNFPGRFSGRQFSNSRSEMNVSTLELGDSALYLCASSPGHNTEAFFGQGTRLTVV.

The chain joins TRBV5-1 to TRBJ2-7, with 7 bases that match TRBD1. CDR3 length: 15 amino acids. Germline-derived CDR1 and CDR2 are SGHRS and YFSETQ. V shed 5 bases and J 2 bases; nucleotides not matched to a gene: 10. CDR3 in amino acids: CASRPDQGVTYEQYF. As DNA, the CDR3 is TGCGCCAGCAGACCTGATCAGGGGGTGACCTACGAGCAGTACTTC.

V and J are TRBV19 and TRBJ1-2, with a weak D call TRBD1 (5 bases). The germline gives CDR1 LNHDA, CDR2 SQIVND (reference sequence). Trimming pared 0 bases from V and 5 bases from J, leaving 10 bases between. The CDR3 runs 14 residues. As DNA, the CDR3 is TGTGCCAGTAGTATAGATGGGACCAGATATGGCTACACCTTC. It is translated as CASSIDGTRYGYTF. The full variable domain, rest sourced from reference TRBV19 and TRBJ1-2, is DGGITQSPKYLFRKEGQNVTLSCEQNLNHDAMYWYRQDPGQGLRLIYYSQIVNDFQKGDIAEGYSVSREKKESFPLTVTSAQKNPTAFYLCASSIDGTRYGYTFGSGTRLTVV.

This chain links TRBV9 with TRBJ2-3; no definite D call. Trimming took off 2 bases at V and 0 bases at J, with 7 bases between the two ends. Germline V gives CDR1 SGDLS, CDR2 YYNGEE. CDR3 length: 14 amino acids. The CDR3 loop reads CASSVGPSTDTQYF. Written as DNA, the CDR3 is TGTGCCAGCAGCGTTGGGCCAAGCACAGATACGCAGTATTTT.

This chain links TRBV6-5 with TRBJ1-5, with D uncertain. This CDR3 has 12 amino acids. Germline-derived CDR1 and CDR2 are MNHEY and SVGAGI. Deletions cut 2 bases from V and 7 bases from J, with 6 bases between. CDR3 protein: CASSYGFQPQHF. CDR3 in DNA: TGTGCCAGCAGTTACGGCTTCCAGCCCCAGCATTTT.

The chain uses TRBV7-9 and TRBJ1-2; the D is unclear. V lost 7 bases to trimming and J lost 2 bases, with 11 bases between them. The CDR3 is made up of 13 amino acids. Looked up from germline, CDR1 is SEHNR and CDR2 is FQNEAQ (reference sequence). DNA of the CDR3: TGTGCCAGCACCGATCCCGGGAACTATGGCTACACCTTC. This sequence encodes CASTDPGNYGYTF.

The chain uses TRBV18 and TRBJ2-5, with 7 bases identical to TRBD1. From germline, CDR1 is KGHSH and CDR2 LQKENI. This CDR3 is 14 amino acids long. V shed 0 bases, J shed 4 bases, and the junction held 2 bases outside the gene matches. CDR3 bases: TGTGCCAGCTCACCACCGGGACAGCCAGAGACCCAGTACTTC. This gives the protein CASSPPGQPETQYF.

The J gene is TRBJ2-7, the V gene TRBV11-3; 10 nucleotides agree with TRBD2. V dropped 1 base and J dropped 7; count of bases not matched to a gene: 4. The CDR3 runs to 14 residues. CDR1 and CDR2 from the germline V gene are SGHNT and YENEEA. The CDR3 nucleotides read TGTGCCAGCAGCTTAGGGACGACTAGCGGGGAGCAGTACTTC. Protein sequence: CASSLGTTSGEQYF. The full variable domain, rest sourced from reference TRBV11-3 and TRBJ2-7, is EAGVVQSPRYKIIEKKQPVAFWCNPISGHNTLYWYLQNLGQGPELLIRYENEEAVDDSQLPKDRFSAERLKGVDSTLKIQPAELGDSAVYLCASSLGTTSGEQYFGPGTRLTVT.

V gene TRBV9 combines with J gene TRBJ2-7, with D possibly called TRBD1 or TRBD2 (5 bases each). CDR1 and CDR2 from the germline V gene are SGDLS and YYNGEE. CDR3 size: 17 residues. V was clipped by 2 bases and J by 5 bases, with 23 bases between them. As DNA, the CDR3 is TGTGCCAGCAGCGTCCAGTCCACGAGGGGCCCTCGGGACGAGCAGTACTTC. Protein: CASSVQSTRGPRDEQYF.

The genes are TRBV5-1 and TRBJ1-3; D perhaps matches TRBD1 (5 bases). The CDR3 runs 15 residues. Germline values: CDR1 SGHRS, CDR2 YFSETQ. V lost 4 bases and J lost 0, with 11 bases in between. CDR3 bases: TGCGCCAGCAGCCCGGGACTCGGCTCTGGAAACACCATATATTTT. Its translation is CASSPGLGSGNTIYF.

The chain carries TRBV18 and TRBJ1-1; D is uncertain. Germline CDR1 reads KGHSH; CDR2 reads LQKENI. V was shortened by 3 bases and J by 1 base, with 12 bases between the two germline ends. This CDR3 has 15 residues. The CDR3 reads CASSPDPGRNTEAFF. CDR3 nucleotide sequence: TGTGCCAGCTCACCGGATCCGGGGAGGAACACTGAAGCTTTCTTT.

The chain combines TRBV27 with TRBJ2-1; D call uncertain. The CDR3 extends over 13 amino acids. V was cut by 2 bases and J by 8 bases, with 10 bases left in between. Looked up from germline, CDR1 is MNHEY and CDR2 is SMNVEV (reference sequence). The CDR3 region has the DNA TGTGCCAGCAGTTTACCTAGTTGGGATGAGCAGTTCTTC. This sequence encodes CASSLPSWDEQFF.

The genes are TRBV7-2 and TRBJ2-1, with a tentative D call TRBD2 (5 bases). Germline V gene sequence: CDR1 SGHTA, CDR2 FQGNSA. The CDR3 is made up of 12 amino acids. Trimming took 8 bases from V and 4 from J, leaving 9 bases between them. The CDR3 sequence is CASGTSYNEQFF. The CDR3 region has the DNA TGTGCCAGCGGCACTAGTTACAATGAGCAGTTCTTC. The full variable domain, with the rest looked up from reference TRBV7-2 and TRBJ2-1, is GAGVSQSPSNKVTEKGKDVELRCDPISGHTALYWYRQSLGQGLEFLIYFQGNSAPDKSGLPSDRFSAERTGGSVSTLTIQRTQQEDSAVYLCASGTSYNEQFFGPGTRLTVL.

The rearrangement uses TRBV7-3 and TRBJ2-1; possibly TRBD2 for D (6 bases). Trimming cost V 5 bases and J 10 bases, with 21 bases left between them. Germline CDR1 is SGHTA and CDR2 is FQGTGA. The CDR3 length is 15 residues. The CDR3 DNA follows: TGTGCCAGCAGCCGGGACTTCGGACCACCCTTCGAGCAGTTCTTC. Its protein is CASSRDFGPPFEQFF.